These 18 T cell receptor beta chains originate from one sample sequenced in a study of glioma-infiltrating T cells. The iRepertoire nested amplicon-rescue multiplex PCR amplified TCR alpha and beta CDR3s from RNA. TCRdb reanalysed the multiplex PCR reads using MiXCR and keeps one entry per CDR3 protein. The sample includes around 190,000 distinct CDR3 sequences, more than 35% seen only once; the top ten take roughly 5.2%. What was sequenced was glioma tissue, nonneoplastic brain tissue, or PBMCs (not recorded which). These receptors were obtained from a human donor with low-grade glioma or glioblastoma, undergoing nonglioma brain surgery, or in good health (not recorded which).

Remarks on this clonotype: A much larger clone differs from this one at a single base, so this may be a read error. The chain uses TRBV2 and TRBJ1-1; weak D call: TRBD1 (6 bases). The CDR3 runs 13 residues. Germline CDR1 is SNHLY and CDR2 is FYNNEI. V was shortened by 8 bases and J by 6 bases, with 16 bases between the two germline ends. This chain's CDR3 is CASGTRGDPEAFF. For the CDR3, the DNA is TGTGCCAGCGGCACGAGGGGGGACCCTGAAGCTTTCTTT.

To note about this clonotype: One base away lies a much larger clone, so this may be a sequencing read error. This sequence joins TRBV4-3 and TRBJ2-1; 7 nucleotides line up with TRBD2. The CDR3 totals 16 residues. CDR1 is LGHNA and CDR2 is YSLEER in the germline V gene. Trimming at V came to 1 base and at J to 5 bases, leaving 8 bases not matched to a gene. CDR3 amino acids: CASSQGPTGGDNEQFF. The CDR3 nucleotides are TGCGCCAGCAGCCAAGGTCCAACGGGAGGTGACAATGAGCAGTTCTTC.

This clonotype has a count of ten or more. V is TRBV27 and J is TRBJ2-7; tentative D call: TRBD2 (6 bases). Deletions cut 5 bases from V and 4 bases from J, with 15 bases between. The CDR3 has 14 residues. Germline assignment: CDR1 MNHEY and CDR2 SMNVEV (reference sequence). The CDR3 sequence is CASSPRGSLYEQYF. DNA of the CDR3: TGTGCCAGCAGTCCCCGGGGGAGTCTGTACGAGCAGTACTTC.

Remarks on this clonotype: A much larger clone is a single base away; this may be a read error. V gene TRBV28 combines with J gene TRBJ2-1; D unresolved. This CDR3 is built from 12 residues. Per germline, CDR1 MDHEN and CDR2 SYDVKM. Trimming removed 5 bases at V and 10 bases at J, with 12 bases between. In nucleotides, the CDR3 is TGTGCCAGCAGTGGATTTCCGGGCGAGCAGTTCTTC. Translating it yields CASSGFPGEQFF.

Notes on this clonotype: The junction departs from the called germline gene at one end, perhaps through a read error. This sequence joins TRBV6-1 and TRBJ2-7; perhaps TRBD2 as D (6 bases). Germline CDR1 reads MNHNS; CDR2 reads SASEGT. This CDR3 has 12 residues. In nucleotides, the CDR3 is TGTGCCAGCGTCGCGGGGTTCTACGAGCATTACTTC. Translated: CASVAGFYEHYF.

With respect to this clonotype: One end of the junction varies from germline; a read error may be responsible. The chain couples TRBV3-1 to TRBJ2-1, with D unresolved. Germline values: CDR1 LGHDT, CDR2 YNNKEL (reference sequence). The CDR3 is 12 residues long. As DNA, the CDR3 is TGTGCCAGCAGACAAGCCCTCAATGAGCAGTTATTC. It codes for CASRQALNEQLF.

This clonotype has just a few counts. The genes are TRBV19 and TRBJ2-2; D is possibly TRBD2 (5 bases). CDR3 length: 11 amino acids. The V and J ends lost 8 bases and 4 bases respectively, with 5 bases between them. CDR1 and CDR2 from the germline V gene are LNHDA and SQIVND (reference sequence). CDR3 amino acids: CASGGTGELFF. The CDR3, as DNA: TGTGCCAGTGGAGGCACCGGGGAGCTGTTTTTT.

This clonotype has just a few counts. A much larger clone lies one base from this, so it may be a read error. This chain connects TRBV27 to TRBJ2-7; the D gene is possibly TRBD1 (6 bases). The CDR3 covers 15 residues. Germline-derived CDR1 and CDR2 are MNHEY and SMNVEV (reference sequence). Between the trimmed V and J ends, which lost 2 bases and 2 bases, there was a span of 13 bases. CDR3 nucleotide sequence: TGTGCCAGCAGTTTACATCACCACAGGGCCTACGAGCAGTACTTC. Residues: CASSLHHHRAYEQYF.

Concerning this clonotype itself: Being one base from a much bigger clone, this may be a read error. This sequence joins TRBV7-2 and TRBJ1-1; D possibly corresponds to TRBD1 (5 bases). Germline CDR1 SGHTA, CDR2 FQGNSA. The CDR3 length is 16 residues. V shed 5 bases and J shed 6 bases, with 22 bases lying between them. In DNA form, the CDR3 reads TGTGCCAGCAGCACACACGCCGGGACCCGGACCTCTGAAGCTTTCTTT. It is translated as CASSTHAGTRTSEAFF.

A note on this clonotype: This may be a read error: a much more frequent sequence differs by one nucleotide. The chain uses TRBV3-1 and TRBJ1-1; 9 bases fit TRBD1. Losses at the gene ends were 8 bases for V and 6 bases for J; bases not matched to a gene: 7. The germline gives CDR1 LGHDT, CDR2 YNNKEL (reference sequence). CDR3 length equals 13 residues. CDR3 protein: CASGDRVLAEAFF. As DNA, the CDR3 is TGTGCCAGCGGGGACAGGGTGCTCGCTGAAGCTTTCTTT.

With respect to this clonotype: The junction departs from germline at one end; a sequencing error may be responsible. The V and J genes are TRBV7-8 and TRBJ1-2; perhaps TRBD1 as D (6 bases). Germline CDR1 and CDR2: SGHVS and FQNEAQ. This CDR3 comprises 14 residues. CDR3 in amino acids: CASRSGTTNNGYAF. The DNA for the CDR3 is TGTGCCAGCAGGTCTGGGACAACGAACAATGGCTACGCCTTC.

Ten or more counts support this clonotype. The chain couples TRBV28 to TRBJ2-1, with D maybe TRBD2 (5 bases). Germline values: CDR1 MDHEN, CDR2 SYDVKM. Between the trimmed V and J ends, which lost 5 bases and 4 bases, there was a span of 15 bases. The CDR3 is 15 residues long. DNA for the CDR3: TGTGCCAGCAGTGGGAGCGGAGCTAAATACAATGAGCAGTTCTTC. Amino acids: CASSGSGAKYNEQFF.

This clonotype was seen repeatedly, ten times or more. The chain combines TRBV27 with TRBJ2-5; D remains ambiguous. The V end lost 6 bases, the J end lost 5 bases, and 13 bases lay between the germline ends. The CDR3 is 13 amino acids. CDR1 and CDR2 from the germline V gene are MNHEY and SMNVEV (reference sequence). CDR3 sequence reads: CASRSRPQETQYF. CDR3 nucleotides: TGTGCCAGCAGATCTAGACCCCAGGAGACCCAGTACTTC.

Ten or more counts support this clonotype. This chain uses TRBV12-3 or TRBV12-4 with TRBJ1-2, with D tentatively TRBD1 (5 bases). V dropped 3 bases and J dropped 6 bases, with 11 bases sitting between them. The CDR3 runs 13 residues. The CDR3 here is CASSLMGDHGYTF. CDR3 DNA: TGTGCCAGCAGTTTGATGGGGGACCATGGCTACACCTTC.

This clonotype has ten or more counts. This chain connects TRBV28 to TRBJ1-2; D is ambiguous. This CDR3 contains 14 residues. Germline CDR1 and CDR2: MDHEN and SYDVKM. V lost 4 bases, J lost 3 bases, and 12 bases lay in between. CDR3 sequence reads: CASSSTGGHYGYTF. The CDR3 DNA follows: TGTGCCAGCAGTTCCACGGGTGGACACTATGGCTACACCTTC.

Comments on this clonotype: A much larger clone differs by one base, so this may be a read error. Here the CDR3 omits its conserved ending phenylalanine or tryptophan, so a read error is the likely source. The chain employs TRBV7-2 and TRBJ2-3; TRBD2 might be the D (5 bases). In germline, CDR1 is SGHTA, CDR2 FQGNSA. V lost 5 bases and J lost 3, with 15 bases in between. The CDR3 length is 15 residues. The CDR3 sequence: CASSLSASRTDTQYL. CDR3 in DNA: TGTGCCAGCAGCCTTTCGGCTAGCCGGACAGATACGCAGTATTTA.

This clonotype was counted at least ten times. V usage is TRBV2 and J usage is TRBJ2-2, with a weak D call TRBD2 (5 bases). This CDR3 has 12 amino acids. V was shortened by 7 bases and J by 10 bases, with 13 bases between the two germline ends. From germline, CDR1 is SNHLY and CDR2 FYNNEI. CDR3 DNA sequence: TGTGCCAGCAAGTTAGGAGCGGCGGAGCTGTTTTTT. Amino acids: CASKLGAAELFF.

With regard to this clonotype: Because it lacks the conserved phenylalanine or tryptophan at the end, this CDR3 is likely a read error. This chain connects TRBV27 to TRBJ2-3, with a weak D call TRBD1 (6 bases). Germline CDR1 and CDR2: MNHEY and SMNVEV (reference sequence). V dropped 5 bases and J dropped 0 bases, with 15 bases sitting between them. This CDR3 has 16 residues. The CDR3 DNA reads as TGTGCCAGCAGTCCTATCGGACAGCTTAGCACAGATACGCAGTATTCT. Protein: CASSPIGQLSTDTQYS.